Following are 30 T cell receptor beta chains from one sample sequenced in a study of blood T cell repertoires in COVID-19. Produced via immunoSEQ multiplex PCR; TCRdb's table is partial and in-frame only. The table has roughly 200,000 clones, less than 90% seen once; the top ten hold roughly 18%. The sequenced sample was peripheral blood. These receptors all come from a woman of 80 years or more with active or convalescent COVID-19.

This clone was recorded once. V usage is TRBV5-5 and J usage is TRBJ2-3; D is possibly TRBD2 (6 bases). CDR1 and CDR2 (germline): SGHKS, YYEKEE (reference sequence). Trimming took off 4 bases at V and 5 bases at J, with 8 bases between the two ends. The CDR3 spans 12 residues. The CDR3 spells CASSTGGDTQYF. Here the CDR3 DNA reads TGTGCCAGCAGCACCGGGGGAGATACGCAGTATTTT. Full variable domain (outside the CDR3, taken from reference TRBV5-5 and TRBJ2-3): DAGVTQSPTHLIKTRGQQVTLRCSPISGHKSVSWYQQVLGQGPQFIFQYYEKEERGRGNFPDRFSARQFPNYSSELNVNALLLGDSALYLCASSTGGDTQYFGPGTRLTVL.

The rearrangement links TRBV11-2 to TRBJ1-5; D possibly corresponds to TRBD1 (6 bases). From germline, CDR1 is SGHAT and CDR2 FQNNGV. CDR3 length: 14 amino acids. Trimming removed 5 bases from V and 6 bases from J, with 14 bases in between. This CDR3 reads CASSRLGAGQPQHF. As DNA, the CDR3 is TGTGCCAGCAGCAGGTTGGGGGCCGGTCAGCCCCAGCATTTT.

As DNA, the CDR3 is TGTGCCAGTAGCACCTCTAGGACAGGGAGCTCTGGGGCCAACGTCCTGACTTTC. Protein: CASSTSRTGSSGANVLTF. The chain is built from TRBV19 and TRBJ2-6; 8 bases map to TRBD1. J gave up 0 bases and V 6 bases, and 10 bases lay outside the gene matches. This CDR3 has 18 residues. The germline gives CDR1 LNHDA, CDR2 SQIVND (reference sequence).

This sequence joins TRBV5-1 and TRBJ2-2, with 8 bases lining up with TRBD2. V lost 0 bases and J lost 4; bases outside the gene matches: 5. CDR3 size: 16 residues. Germline-derived CDR1 and CDR2 are SGHRS and YFSETQ. The CDR3 nucleotides are TGCGCCAGCAGCTTGGCGGGGGGGCGGACCACCGGGGAGCTGTTTTTT. Translating gives CASSLAGGRTTGELFF. The full variable domain, its missing parts supplied by reference TRBV5-1 and TRBJ2-2, is KAGVTQTPRYLIKTRGQQVTLSCSPISGHRSVSWYQQTPGQGLQFLFEYFSETQRNKGNFPGRFSGRQFSNSRSEMNVSTLELGDSALYLCASSLAGGRTTGELFFGEGSRLTVL.

This chain connects TRBV5-1 to TRBJ1-6; no reliable D call. CDR1 is SGHRS and CDR2 is YFSETQ in the germline V gene. The CDR3 is 16 amino acids. Trimming pared 0 bases from V and 9 bases from J, leaving 16 bases between. The CDR3 protein is CASSLAGGHFGSPLHF. The DNA for the CDR3 is TGCGCCAGCAGCTTGGCGGGAGGCCACTTCGGTTCACCCCTCCACTTT.

The chain combines TRBV12-5 with TRBJ1-5, with 7 nucleotides matching TRBD1. CDR1 and CDR2 (germline): LGHNT, FRNRAP. The CDR3 has 13 amino acids. The trim removed 3 bases at V and 7 bases at J, leaving 3 bases unmatched. Here the CDR3 reads CASGLTGEQPQHF. The CDR3, as DNA: TGTGCTAGTGGTTTAACAGGGGAACAGCCCCAGCATTTT.

This clone was counted between two and nine times. CDR3 sequence: CASSEGTGPSRGYF. CDR3 nucleotide sequence: TGTGCCAGCAGTGAGGGGACAGGCCCTAGTAGAGGCTACTTC. The chain employs TRBV6-1 and TRBJ2-5, with 8 bases matching TRBD1. This CDR3 is built from 14 residues. V trimming: 3 bases; J trimming: 14 bases; junction bases outside the gene matches: 14. Germline CDR1 MNHNS, CDR2 SASEGT.

This clone was observed a handful of times. The chain combines TRBV10-3 with TRBJ2-2; the match to TRBD1 covers 11 bases. The ends lost 8 bases at V and 9 bases at J; junction bases unmatched: 8. Germline V lookup: CDR1 ENHRY, CDR2 SYGVKD. The CDR3 length is 14 residues. The CDR3, as DNA: TGTGCCATCTCAGGACAGGGGGCGTCCAGGGAGCTGTTTTTT. Translation: CAISGQGASRELFF.

The V call is TRBV7-8, the J call TRBJ2-1, with D perhaps TRBD2 (6 bases). The germline V and J ends were trimmed by 5 bases and 7 bases, with 21 bases remaining between them. The CDR3 runs to 16 residues. CDR1 is SGHVS, CDR2 FQNEAQ, per germline. CDR3 loop: CASSPEPQTSKNEQFF. Here the CDR3 DNA reads TGTGCCAGCAGCCCAGAACCCCAAACTAGCAAAAATGAGCAGTTCTTC.

The chain couples TRBV5-6 to TRBJ1-1; possible D gene TRBD1, 5 bases. This CDR3 is built from 13 residues. Germline V gives CDR1 SGHDT, CDR2 YYEEEE. Trimming took off 4 bases at V and 3 bases at J, with 10 bases between the two ends. CDR3 residues: CASSGRGYTEAFF. Here the CDR3 DNA reads TGTGCCAGCAGCGGGAGGGGTTACACTGAAGCTTTCTTT.

The chain couples TRBV28 to TRBJ2-6; possibly TRBD2 for D (5 bases). V lost 4 bases and J lost 1, with 5 bases in between. This CDR3 has 14 residues. From germline, CDR1 is MDHEN and CDR2 SYDVKM. The CDR3 region has the DNA TGTGCCAGCAGTTGGACTTCTGGGGCCAACGTCCTGACTTTC. Residues: CASSWTSGANVLTF.

The chain employs TRBV4-3 and TRBJ1-5, with D uncertain. Germline loops: CDR1 LGHNA, CDR2 YSLEER. This CDR3 contains 14 residues. Trimming shortened V by 6 bases and J by 0 bases, and 9 bases separated the two germline ends. This CDR3 is CASSNYISNQPQHF. Here the CDR3 DNA reads TGCGCCAGCAGTAACTACATTAGCAATCAGCCCCAGCATTTT.

The genes are TRBV12-5 and TRBJ2-5; 7 bases are a match to TRBD1. V shed 1 base and J 5 bases; nucleotides not matched to a gene: 7. Germline assignment: CDR1 LGHNT and CDR2 FRNRAP. This CDR3 region has 15 residues. The CDR3 spells CASGLDPRDSETQYF. The CDR3 DNA reads TGTGCTAGTGGTTTGGACCCCCGGGACAGCGAGACCCAGTACTTC.

V usage is TRBV18 and J usage is TRBJ2-4, with TRBD2 matching 9 bases. V was pared by 0 bases and J by 5 bases, with 5 bases of the junction left unmatched. Per germline, CDR1 KGHSH and CDR2 LQKENI. This CDR3 region has 16 residues. The DNA for the CDR3 is TGTGCCAGCTCACCACCCGGCGGGGGGGAAGAAAACATTCAGTACTTC. Translated: CASSPPGGGEENIQYF.

The rearrangement uses TRBV7-8 and TRBJ2-1; 8 bases are shared with TRBD2. CDR1 is SGHVS and CDR2 is FQNEAQ in the germline V gene. The V gene end was trimmed by 3 bases and the J gene end by 10 bases; junction bases not matched to a gene: 14. The CDR3 runs to 16 residues. This CDR3 reads CASSFGLVSAGGEQFF. In DNA, the CDR3 is TGTGCCAGCAGCTTCGGGTTGGTTTCGGCGGGAGGAGAGCAGTTCTTC.

The chain employs TRBV5-4 and TRBJ2-1; 13 nucleotides agree with TRBD2. V lost 10 bases to trimming and J lost 9 bases; unmatched junction nucleotides: 16. From germline, CDR1 is SGHNT and CDR2 YYREEE (reference sequence). CDR3 size: 16 residues. For the CDR3, the DNA is TGTGCCGGAGGCAGGACTAGCGGGAGCCTGGGGGGTGAGCAGTTCTTC. Translated, it gives CAGGRTSGSLGGEQFF.

V gene TRBV6-2 or TRBV6-3 combines with J gene TRBJ2-1, with 11 positions matching TRBD2. J gave up 4 bases and V 5 bases, and 7 bases lay outside the gene matches. The CDR3 sequence is 16 residues long. Germline loops: CDR1 MNHEY, CDR2 SVGEGT. The DNA of the CDR3 is TGTGCCAGCAGTGGAAGACTAGCGGGGACTTACAATGAGCAGTTCTTC. It encodes CASSGRLAGTYNEQFF.

The CDR3 DNA follows: TGTGCCACCCAACGACAGGGGAATGGCTACACCTTC. Amino acid sequence: CATQRQGNGYTF. The J gene is TRBJ1-2, the V gene TRBV3-1 (or the pseudogene TRBV3-2); TRBD1 agrees at 8 bases. V shed 10 bases, J shed 6 bases, and the junction held 7 bases outside the gene matches. This CDR3 is built from 12 residues. CDR1 and CDR2 from the germline V gene are LGHDT and YNNKEL (reference sequence).

On this clone: Other nucleotide sequences from this sample produce the same CDR3. The genes are TRBV6-6 and TRBJ2-7; D is possibly TRBD1 (6 bases). The germline V gene has CDR1 MNHNY and CDR2 SVGAGI (reference sequence). CDR3 length equals 14 residues. The ends were cut back, 4 bases at V and 0 bases at J, with 10 bases in the middle. The CDR3 DNA follows: TGTGCCAGCAGTTTCACAGGGAGCTCCTACGAGCAGTACTTC. It codes for CASSFTGSSYEQYF.

The chain combines TRBV7-2 with TRBJ2-5; the match to TRBD1 covers 9 bases. V lost 5 bases and J lost 6; bases outside the gene matches: 7. The V gene's germline CDR1 is SGHTA and CDR2 FQGNSA. The CDR3 sequence is 14 residues long. CDR3 nucleotides: TGTGCCAGCAGCCAAGGACAGGGGTTGAAGACCCAGTACTTC. Amino acids: CASSQGQGLKTQYF.

Of note for this clone: At the DNA level, this CDR3 is encoded by other sequences in the same sample as well. CDR3 bases: TGTGCCAGCAGCTTAGTCGGCGGGAGCACAGATACGCAGTATTTT. This gives the protein CASSLVGGSTDTQYF. The J gene is TRBJ2-3, the V gene TRBV7-9; D is perhaps TRBD2 (5 bases). Germline CDR1 and CDR2: SEHNR and FQNEAQ (reference sequence). Trimming pared 1 base from V and 0 bases from J, leaving 8 bases between. CDR3 length: 15 residues.

V usage is TRBV30 and J usage is TRBJ2-1; 13 bases line up with TRBD2. The CDR3 runs 17 residues. V was pared by 4 bases and J by 4 bases, with 10 bases of the junction left unmatched. Germline values: CDR1 GTSNPN, CDR2 SVGIG (reference sequence). The chain's CDR3 is CAWMYIGLAGDYNEQFF. The CDR3, as DNA: TGTGCCTGGATGTATATAGGACTAGCGGGAGATTACAATGAGCAGTTCTTC.

As concerns this clone: The junction and the germline gene differ at one end; a read error may be behind it. The rearrangement links TRBV19 to TRBJ1-1; perhaps TRBD1 as D (6 bases). CDR1 and CDR2 from the germline V gene are LNHDA and SQIVND (reference sequence). The CDR3 is 14 residues long. CDR3: CASTHRVWGTGAFF. The CDR3 coding sequence is TGTGCCAGCACCCACAGGGTGTGGGGAACTGGAGCTTTCTTT.

The V gene is TRBV3-1 (or the pseudogene TRBV3-2), the J gene TRBJ2-2; possible D gene TRBD1, 5 bases. The V and J ends lost 4 bases and 5 bases respectively, with 11 bases between them. CDR1 and CDR2 from the germline V gene are LGHDT and YNNKEL (reference sequence). CDR3 length equals 14 residues. In DNA, the CDR3 is TGTGCCAGCAGCCCACCCGACAGAACCGGGGAGCTGTTTTTT. This gives the protein CASSPPDRTGELFF.

The rearrangement uses TRBV2 and TRBJ1-2; TRBD1 matches at 7 bases. There are 13 residues in the CDR3. Germline CDR1 and CDR2: SNHLY and FYNNEI. V lost 8 bases to trimming and J lost 4 bases; unmatched junction nucleotides: 7. The CDR3 nucleotides read TGTGCCAGCTCCCCAGGGGGTTCCTATGGCTACACCTTC. This codes for CASSPGGSYGYTF.

The genes are TRBV21-1 and TRBJ1-5. TRBV21-1 is shown as a pseudogene. The CDR3 has 18 amino acids. The CDR3 spells CASSTEAGRSGKRQPQHF. For the CDR3, the DNA is TGTGCCAGCAGCACAGAAGCCGGACGGTCGGGGAAGCGTCAGCCCCAGCATTTT.

This clone was seen just once. This rearrangement joins TRBV4-2 to TRBJ2-5; D is unclear. This CDR3 contains 13 residues. Germline lookup yields CDR1 LGHNA and CDR2 YNFKEQ. V was trimmed by 4 bases and J by 5 bases, leaving 11 bases between them. CDR3 coding DNA: TGTGCCAGCAGCCCGTCGGGTCTTGAGACCCAGTACTTC. Translated: CASSPSGLETQYF.

This clone was recorded only once. The genes are TRBV19 and TRBJ2-7; 7 bases match TRBD1. V was pared by 5 bases and J by 3 bases, with 4 bases of the junction left unmatched. CDR3 length: 13 residues. Germline CDR1 reads LNHDA; CDR2 reads SQIVND (reference sequence). CDR3 residues: CASSPRDSYEQYF. The CDR3 DNA follows: TGTGCCAGTAGTCCACGGGACAGCTACGAGCAGTACTTC.

V gene TRBV2 combines with J gene TRBJ1-3; 7 positions match TRBD1. The CDR3 covers 16 residues. The germline V gene has CDR1 SNHLY and CDR2 FYNNEI. V was pared by 7 bases and J by 4 bases, with 13 bases of the junction left unmatched. The CDR3 nucleotides are TGTGCCAGCACGACAGGGATCCCCTCTCTGGGAAACACCATATATTTT. This encodes CASTTGIPSLGNTIYF.

This rearrangement joins TRBV5-6 to TRBJ2-5; 8 bases are shared with TRBD2. CDR1 is SGHDT, CDR2 YYEEEE, per germline. The CDR3 loop spans 18 amino acids. The J segment lost 0 bases and the V segment lost 3 bases, leaving 13 bases of the junction unmatched. CDR3 amino acids: CASSSPLAGGLYQETQYF. DNA for the CDR3: TGTGCCAGCAGCTCACCTTTGGCGGGGGGTCTATACCAAGAGACCCAGTACTTC.